These 20 T cell receptor beta chains were sequenced from one sample in a study of T cells after posttransplantation cyclophosphamide. The naive gate required viable CD3+CD4+ or CD3+CD8+ cells with CCR7+CD45RA+CD45RO-CD95-CD27+CD28+ phenotype. The table came from immunoSEQ multiplex PCR; TCRdb's copy has only in-frame clones and leaves some out. Of roughly 30,000 clones in the sample, around 90% were seen once. Sequenced material: naive CD4+ T cells sorted from blood. Receptors were obtained from a man aged 25-40 years in good health and a related stem cell transplant donor.

V is TRBV19 and J is TRBJ1-3, with a tentative D call TRBD1 (5 bases). Germline CDR1 LNHDA, CDR2 SQIVND (reference sequence). The V gene lost 7 bases and the J gene lost 0 bases, with 13 bases spanning the gap. The CDR3 sequence is 15 residues long. The CDR3 DNA reads as TGTGCCAGTACCATGGGGGACTACTCTGGAAACACCATATATTTT. It translates to CASTMGDYSGNTIYF.

The chain combines TRBV6-5 with TRBJ2-5; the match to TRBD2 covers 10 bases. The CDR3 contains 15 residues. From germline, CDR1 is MNHEY and CDR2 SVGAGI. J was trimmed by 1 base and V by 5 bases; bases with no gene match: 4. CDR3 DNA sequence: TGTGCCAGCAGTCAGTGGACTAGCGGCCAAGAGACCCAGTACTTC. It codes for CASSQWTSGQETQYF.

The chain joins TRBV5-1 to TRBJ1-1; no reliable D call. Germline V gene sequence: CDR1 SGHRS, CDR2 YFSETQ. V was cut by 1 base and J by 2 bases, with 9 bases left in between. CDR3 length equals 14 residues. CDR3 region: CASSLSKSNTEAFF. The CDR3 DNA follows: TGCGCCAGCAGCTTGAGTAAGAGTAACACTGAAGCTTTCTTT.

The chain couples TRBV9 to TRBJ2-2; possibly TRBD2 for D (6 bases). The V end lost 6 bases, the J end lost 4 bases, and 22 bases lay between the germline ends. The CDR3 length is 17 residues. Per germline, CDR1 SGDLS and CDR2 YYNGEE. CDR3 protein: CASNLPRAGGGTGELFF. The CDR3 region has the DNA TGTGCCAGCAACCTCCCGAGGGCCGGGGGAGGCACCGGGGAGCTGTTTTTT.

The CDR3 DNA reads as TGTGCCAGCAGCGAGGAGGTGCCTAGAGGGGGTACGCAGTATTTT. Translation gives CASSEEVPRGGTQYF. The gene calls are TRBV9 and TRBJ2-3; tentative D call: TRBD1 (6 bases). The CDR3 runs to 15 residues. The germline V and J ends were trimmed by 3 bases and 8 bases, with 19 bases remaining between them. Germline CDR1 is SGDLS and CDR2 is YYNGEE. The full variable domain, its missing parts supplied by reference TRBV9 and TRBJ2-3, is DSGVTQTPKHLITATGQRVTLRCSPRSGDLSVYWYQQSLDQGLQFLIQYYNGEERAKGNILERFSAQQFPDLHSELNLSSLELGDSALYFCASSEEVPRGGTQYFGPGTRLTVL.

The chain couples TRBV25-1 to TRBJ1-6; D might be TRBD1 (6 bases). With 3 bases removed from V and 10 bases from J, the gap between germline ends came to 10 bases. Germline CDR1 and CDR2: MGHDK and SYGVNS. The CDR3 has 13 residues. CDR3 DNA sequence: TGTGCCAGCAGTGACACAGGGAACTCACCCCTCCACTTT. Its protein product is CASSDTGNSPLHF.

This chain links TRBV19 with TRBJ1-1; TRBD1 is a possible D gene (5 bases). The CDR3 has 15 amino acids. V was cut by 8 bases and J by 0 bases, with 16 bases left in between. Per germline, CDR1 LNHDA and CDR2 SQIVND (reference sequence). CDR3 nucleotide sequence: TGTGCCAGTCAACCGGCGACAGCCATGAACACTGAAGCTTTCTTT. It encodes CASQPATAMNTEAFF.

There are a few counts of this clone. The chain joins TRBV7-9 to TRBJ1-2; a weak D match, TRBD1 (5 bases). The CDR3 covers 13 residues. Germline V gene data show CDR1 as SEHNR and CDR2 as FQNEAQ (reference sequence). Deletions cut 8 bases from V and 4 bases from J, with 14 bases between. This CDR3 is CASVGQGGYGYTF. CDR3 in DNA: TGTGCCAGCGTCGGGCAGGGAGGCTATGGCTACACCTTC.

V is TRBV7-3 and J is TRBJ2-1; TRBD2 matches at 9 bases. The CDR3 is made up of 16 amino acids. The germline V gene has CDR1 SGHTA and CDR2 FQGTGA. With 5 bases clipped from V and 7 bases from J, the junction kept 12 bases outside the gene matches. The CDR3 DNA reads as TGTGCCAGCAGCCCCCCAGGGAGCGGGGGGAGTAATGAGCAGTTCTTC. It specifies CASSPPGSGGSNEQFF.

The chain is built from TRBV6-1 and TRBJ2-5; the D gene is possibly TRBD2 (7 bases). The CDR3 length is 16 residues. Germline V gene data show CDR1 as MNHNS and CDR2 as SASEGT. Trimming left V 3 bases short and J 4 bases short, with 18 bases between. The CDR3 spells CASSEFEGGFPETQYF. CDR3 nucleotide sequence: TGTGCCAGCAGTGAGTTTGAGGGGGGGTTCCCAGAGACCCAGTACTTC.

CDR3 sequence reads: CASSQILAGVGGNEQFF. For the CDR3, the DNA is TGCGCCAGCAGCCAAATACTAGCGGGGGTAGGGGGAAATGAGCAGTTCTTC. The chain joins TRBV4-3 to TRBJ2-1; 11 bases agree with TRBD2. The V gene end was trimmed by 2 bases and the J gene end by 7 bases; junction bases not matched to a gene: 10. The CDR3 has 17 residues. Per the germline V gene, CDR1 is LGHNA and CDR2 is YSLEER.

V is TRBV10-3 and J is TRBJ1-5, with 7 positions matching TRBD1. V dropped 3 bases and J dropped 4; count of bases not matched to a gene: 9. CDR3 length: 16 amino acids. Germline V gives CDR1 ENHRY, CDR2 SYGVKD. This CDR3 reads CAISDQPDRRNQPQHF. In DNA, the CDR3 is TGTGCCATCAGTGACCAGCCGGACAGGAGGAATCAGCCCCAGCATTTT.

The rearrangement uses TRBV10-1 and TRBJ2-4; 7 nucleotides match TRBD1. Germline assignment: CDR1 WNHNN and CDR2 SYGVQD (reference sequence). The CDR3 consists of 16 residues. V was pared by 0 bases and J by 3 bases, with 5 bases of the junction left unmatched. The CDR3 is CASSESVGQYKNIQYF. The DNA for the CDR3 is TGCGCCAGCAGTGAGTCAGTGGGACAGTACAAAAACATTCAGTACTTC.

The rearrangement links TRBV6-5 to TRBJ2-7; D possibly corresponds to TRBD1 (5 bases). This CDR3 comprises 15 residues. The V gene's germline CDR1 is MNHEY and CDR2 SVGAGI. V was pared by 0 bases and J by 1 base, with 10 bases between. The CDR3 nucleotides are TGTGCCAGCAGTTACTCTGCAGGGCGGTCCTACGAGCAGTACTTC. This gives the protein CASSYSAGRSYEQYF.

This rearrangement joins TRBV27 to TRBJ1-1; D might be TRBD1 (6 bases). The germline V gene has CDR1 MNHEY and CDR2 SMNVEV (reference sequence). Trimming took 6 bases from V and 4 from J, leaving 18 bases between them. This CDR3 is built from 15 residues. CDR3 DNA sequence: TGTGCCAGCAGCCTTTACAGGGTAGGGTCCACTGAAGCTTTCTTT. It translates to CASSLYRVGSTEAFF.

The chain is built from TRBV4-2 and TRBJ1-2; D is undetermined. V was trimmed by 1 base and J by 2 bases, leaving 11 bases between them. This CDR3 comprises 15 residues. Germline values: CDR1 LGHNA, CDR2 YNFKEQ. Here the CDR3 reads CASSQGGIQNYGYTF. The CDR3 DNA sequence: TGTGCCAGCAGCCAAGGAGGGATTCAGAACTATGGCTACACCTTC.

This chain links TRBV5-5 with TRBJ1-1, with a tentative D call TRBD1 (6 bases). V lost 3 bases, J lost 1 base, and 16 bases lay in between. This CDR3 has 16 residues. Germline CDR1 and CDR2: SGHKS and YYEKEE (reference sequence). The CDR3 loop is CASSWSGQMTNTEAFF. CDR3 nucleotide sequence: TGTGCCAGCAGCTGGTCGGGACAAATGACGAACACTGAAGCTTTCTTT.

J is TRBJ1-3 and V is TRBV28; no clear D gene. Trimming cost V 6 bases and J 1 base, with 13 bases left between them. The CDR3 loop spans 15 amino acids. Germline assignment: CDR1 MDHEN and CDR2 SYDVKM. CDR3 loop: CASSAVGGSGNTIYF. CDR3 DNA: TGTGCCAGCAGCGCCGTCGGAGGGTCTGGAAACACCATATATTTT.

The chain employs TRBV5-1 and TRBJ1-1, with D hard to call. This CDR3 is built from 15 residues. V was pared by 0 bases and J by 1 base, with 10 bases between. Germline lookup yields CDR1 SGHRS and CDR2 YFSETQ. The CDR3, as DNA: TGCGCCAGCAGCTTGGGTGTACCCGGGAACACTGAAGCTTTCTTT. Its translation: CASSLGVPGNTEAFF.

This sequence joins TRBV5-4 and TRBJ1-1; D gene uncertain. From germline, CDR1 is SGHNT and CDR2 YYREEE (reference sequence). Trimming left V 5 bases short and J 3 bases short, with 5 bases between. The CDR3 runs to 11 residues. CDR3: CASRRDTEAFF. CDR3 bases: TGTGCCAGCAGACGAGACACTGAAGCTTTCTTT.